The TCR beta chain described here comes from a study of PD-1 blockade in classical Hodgkin lymphoma. Regarding the study as a whole: Among the patients, those starting nivolumab under 1 year after ASCT were excluded. Complete responders matched newly diagnosed patients in baseline diversity. Although disease activity or prior therapy may be involved, causes of the repertoire differences remain undefined. Newly diagnosed patients reportedly trailed healthy donors in baseline TCR diversity.

Produced via immunoSEQ multiplex PCR; TCRdb's table is partial and in-frame only. The data hold about 110,000 clones, with approximately 90% observed a single time. Germline CDR1 and CDR2: MGHRA and YSYEKL. V lost 0 bases to trimming and J lost 2 bases, with 10 bases between them. The CDR3 is 15 residues long. All patients relapsed after autologous stem cell transplantation, and brentuximab vedotin exposure varied. With regard to this clone: Its antigen is not identified.

The chain uses TRBV4-1 and TRBJ1-2; D possibly corresponds to TRBD1 (5 bases). This TCR came from a human donor with classical Hodgkin lymphoma. Specimen: peripheral blood mononuclear cells (PBMCs), collected before the second cycle of nivolumab. This chain's CDR3 is CASSQESGPNYGYTF. In DNA, the CDR3 is TGCGCCAGCAGCCAAGAGTCAGGGCCCAACTATGGCTACACCTTC.